The following is a T cell receptor (beta chain) sequence with its context. Its antigen is not known. Per the authors' pipeline: Filtering differed because ImmunoSEQ produced junction-only sequences that carried no quality scores. Using immunoSEQ multiplex PCR, the repertoire was profiled, and TCRdb retains in-frame clones only, with some absent. The V and J calls and clone size were taken over from that table, and D and trimming were inferred from the DNA. Of some 1,900,000 clones in the sample, about 95% are singletons; the top ten hold 0.9% to 1.5%. V was pared by 4 bases and J by 4 bases, with 10 bases between. The CDR3 loop spans 14 amino acids. Germline V lookup: CDR1 MNHEY, CDR2 SMNVEV (reference sequence). Naive CD8 cells lacked CD45RO and underwent positive selection for CCR7, leaving out terminally differentiated effector memory CD45RA+ cells. This entry belongs to a study of shared clonotypes between healthy human individuals. Study-level background: The study used three CD4 naive, three CD4 memory, two CD8 naive and one CD8 memory plate per donor.

Study results and limitations: Sequencing depth was a factor that was expected to affect clonotype sharing among donors.

This chain connects TRBV27 to TRBJ1-4; D gene uncertain. The sequence came from a man younger than 35 in good health. Sequenced material: naive CD8+ T cells sorted from blood. The CDR3: CASSSQRINEKLFF. The CDR3 nucleotides are TGTGCCAGCAGTTCTCAGCGTATTAATGAAAAACTGTTTTTT. Complete variable domain (other parts from reference TRBV27 and TRBJ1-4): EAQVTQNPRYLITVTGKKLTVTCSQNMNHEYMSWYRQDPGLGLRQIYYSMNVEVTDKGDVPEGYKVSRKEKRNFPLILESPSPNQTSLYFCASSSQRINEKLFFGSGTQLSVL.